This T cell receptor beta chain was captured in a study of T cell responses to AZD1222 COVID-19 vaccine. Notes on the study in general: The study reported that nearly half of spike-specific TCRs target unmutated variant regions. It was only after the peak T cell response that any repertoires were sampled. Recipients of AZD1222 seropositive at baseline numbered only 5 or 6.

TCRdb's table, derived via immunoSEQ multiplex PCR, lists solely in-frame clones and lacks some. The sample contains over 110,000 clones, around 93% of which appear only once. Comment on this clone: Its matching antigen is unknown.

This CDR3 contains 13 residues. Per germline, CDR1 SGHRS and CDR2 YFSETQ. Trimming cost V 4 bases and J 7 bases, with 14 bases left between them. The material was peripheral blood, obtained on day 0 of AZD1222 vaccination. This TCR was sampled from an adult in good health. The chain employs TRBV5-1 and TRBJ1-1, with D uncertain. The CDR3 DNA reads TGCGCCAGCAGCCCCCACGAGGGAGGTGAAGCTTTCTTT. This sequence encodes CASSPHEGGEAFF.